The sequence of this TCR beta chain was determined in a study of tumor and adjacent non-tumor tissue in lung cancer. Study overall: About 4.17 million productive TCRbeta reads were obtained per sample on average. General study findings and limits: Shorter survival was associated with higher TCR diversity in tumors. Significantly higher TCR diversity was found in tumor than normal lung. Normal lung showed higher cumulative top 100 clone frequency than tumor.

As for this clonotype: Its antigen is still unknown.

The library came from three nested PCR rounds adapted from ARM-PCR protocols. One entry per CDR3 protein results from TCRdb running MiXCR on the multiplex PCR reads. In the table there are 100,000 or so distinct CDR3 sequences, approximately 60% of which are singletons. This CDR3 contains 12 residues. Between the trimmed V and J ends, which lost 8 bases and 7 bases, there was a span of 14 bases. Germline lookup yields CDR1 MNHEY and CDR2 SVGAGI. No cell sorting was done before RNA was extracted from the tissue. This non-tumor lung sample came from over 3 cm beyond the tumor edge. Sequencing was carried out using distant non-tumor lung tissue. The chain joins TRBV6-5 to TRBJ1-1; D is unclear. The sequence was collected from a man between 25 and 39 years old with non-small cell lung cancer. CDR3 loop: CASGLSWGEAFF. CDR3 sequence (DNA): TGTGCCAGCGGTCTAAGCTGGGGTGAAGCTTTCTTT.